Below are 20 T cell receptor beta chains sequenced from a single sample in a study of shared clonotypes between healthy human individuals. Assay: immunoSEQ multiplex PCR; the TCRdb copy retains only in-frame clones and omits some. Of more than 2,000,000 clones detected, more than 80% appear once; the ten largest clones hold 0.39%. The sequencing input was naive CD4+ T cells from PBMCs. The subset here: CD45RA+ positively selected. The receptors were sampled from a young man in good health. Some clones in this sample may be carry-over from other donors' samples.

The chain couples TRBV11-2 to TRBJ2-7, with D perhaps TRBD2 (6 bases). Germline loops: CDR1 SGHAT, CDR2 FQNNGV. The CDR3 extends over 16 amino acids. V shed 3 bases and J shed 4 bases, with 19 bases lying between them. The CDR3 reads CASSFSSGTYQYEQYF. The CDR3 nucleotides are TGTGCCAGCAGCTTTTCATCCGGGACTTACCAATACGAGCAGTACTTC.

CDR3 amino acids: CASSYKGPGETQYF. CDR3 coding DNA: TGTGCCAGCAGTTACAAGGGGCCCGGGGAGACCCAGTACTTC. The chain carries TRBV7-9 and TRBJ2-5, with D perhaps TRBD1 (5 bases). V lost 6 bases to trimming and J lost 5 bases, with 16 bases between them. The germline CDR1 and CDR2 sequences are SEHNR and FQNEAQ (reference sequence). The CDR3 runs 14 residues.

This rearrangement joins TRBV12-1 to TRBJ1-1. TRBV12-1 is noted as a pseudogene. The CDR3 runs to 14 residues. The CDR3, as DNA: TGTGCCAGCAGCTTTGGGTCTGATTACACTGAAGCTTTCTTT. This sequence encodes CASSFGSDYTEAFF.

The V call is TRBV6-4, the J call TRBJ2-1, with 9 bases that match TRBD1. This CDR3 has 15 amino acids. Germline-derived CDR1 and CDR2 are MRHNA and SNTAGT. V was clipped by 7 bases and J by 8 bases; unmatched bases: 12. The CDR3 spells CASKESRDRADEQFF. The CDR3 DNA reads as TGTGCCAGCAAGGAGTCGAGGGACAGGGCGGATGAGCAGTTCTTC.

V usage is TRBV28 and J usage is TRBJ1-1; no firm D call. V was clipped by 1 base and J by 1 base, with 10 bases between them. The CDR3 is 15 residues long. The V gene's germline CDR1 is MDHEN and CDR2 SYDVKM. The CDR3 region is CASSLSRRGNTEAFF. Here the CDR3 DNA reads TGTGCCAGCAGTTTATCCAGGCGGGGGAACACTGAAGCTTTCTTT.

The chain is built from TRBV6-1 and TRBJ1-3; 8 nucleotides line up with TRBD1. The CDR3 has 17 residues. V gave up 4 bases and J gave up 3 bases; unmatched junction bases: 11. Germline V lookup: CDR1 MNHNS, CDR2 SASEGT. CDR3 protein: CASSVTTGTGIGNTIYF. The CDR3, as DNA: TGTGCCAGCAGTGTCACTACCGGGACAGGAATTGGAAACACCATATATTTT.

This chain uses TRBV28 with TRBJ2-7; 11 nucleotides align to TRBD2. The CDR3 has 15 residues. Germline trimming cut 8 bases from V and 2 bases from J; bases unmatched to any gene: 8. CDR1 is MDHEN and CDR2 is SYDVKM in the germline V gene. The DNA of the CDR3 is TGTGCCAGCCGCCGAGGGACTAGCGGCACCTACGAGCAGTACTTC. Residues: CASRRGTSGTYEQYF. Full variable domain (rest looked up from reference TRBV28 and TRBJ2-7): DVKVTQSSRYLVKRTGEKVFLECVQDMDHENMFWYRQDPGLGLRLIYFSYDVKMKEKGDIPEGYSVSREKKERFSLILESASTNQTSMYLCASRRGTSGTYEQYFGPGTRLTVT.

The J gene is TRBJ2-7, the V gene TRBV7-2; perhaps D is TRBD1 or TRBD2 (5 bases each). The CDR3 spans 13 residues. Per germline, CDR1 SGHTA and CDR2 FQGNSA. V was trimmed by 8 bases and J by 3 bases, leaving 14 bases between them. The CDR3, as DNA: TGTGCCAGCGCCGAGGGGCCTAACTACGAGCAGTACTTC. Translated: CASAEGPNYEQYF.

The genes are TRBV29-1 and TRBJ2-7; TRBD1 might be the D (5 bases). This CDR3 has 12 amino acids. CDR1 is SQVTM, CDR2 ANQGSEA, per germline. CDR3 region: CSATQGKDEQYF. CDR3 coding DNA: TGCAGTGCTACTCAGGGAAAGGACGAGCAGTACTTC.

The chain employs TRBV5-8 and TRBJ1-1; 12 bases agree with TRBD1. Germline trimming cut 4 bases from V and 0 bases from J; bases unmatched to any gene: 4. Germline V gene sequence: CDR1 SGHTS, CDR2 YDEGEE. CDR3 size: 16 residues. The CDR3 DNA sequence: TGTGCCAGCAGCCGGGACAGGGGGCTAATGAACACTGAAGCTTTCTTT. Protein product: CASSRDRGLMNTEAFF.

V is TRBV7-2 and J is TRBJ2-7, with D perhaps given as TRBD1 or TRBD2 (5 bases each). CDR1 and CDR2 from the germline V gene are SGHTA and FQGNSA. V was cut by 7 bases and J by 0 bases, with 16 bases left in between. The length of the CDR3 is 15 residues. The CDR3 loop reads CASTLLGPSSYEQYF. CDR3 coding DNA: TGTGCCAGCACCCTGCTGGGACCTAGCTCCTACGAGCAGTACTTC.

The CDR3 reads CASNRRTGGGWNEQFF. Here the CDR3 DNA reads TGTGCCTCAAACCGCCGGACAGGGGGCGGATGGAATGAGCAGTTCTTC. This chain connects TRBV30 to TRBJ2-1; 11 nucleotides align to TRBD1. Germline trimming cut 7 bases from V and 7 bases from J; bases unmatched to any gene: 15. Per the germline V gene, CDR1 is GTSNPN and CDR2 is SVGIG (reference sequence). This CDR3 is built from 16 residues.

The gene calls are TRBV4-1 and TRBJ2-7; D is perhaps TRBD2 (6 bases). The germline gives CDR1 MGHRA, CDR2 YSYEKL. This CDR3 spans 16 amino acids. Trimming stripped 3 bases from V and 2 bases from J, with 17 bases between. CDR3 sequence reads: CASSQRRDWATYEQYF. In nucleotides, the CDR3 is TGCGCCAGCAGCCAGCGCCGGGACTGGGCCACCTACGAGCAGTACTTC.

The chain couples TRBV5-1 to TRBJ2-3; 12 nucleotides line up with TRBD2. The ends lost 9 bases at V and 3 bases at J; junction bases unmatched: 2. CDR3 size: 13 residues. CDR1 and CDR2 from the germline V gene are SGHRS and YFSETQ. CDR3 protein: CATGLAGTDTQYF. CDR3 DNA sequence: TGCGCCACAGGACTAGCGGGAACAGATACGCAGTATTTT.

The chain joins TRBV5-4 to TRBJ1-2; the match to TRBD1 covers 8 bases. The V and J ends lost 6 bases and 4 bases, in that order; junction bases with no gene match: 8. The CDR3 covers 14 residues. Germline CDR1 is SGHNT and CDR2 is YYREEE (reference sequence). The CDR3 spells CASTAGGFGYGYTF. As DNA, the CDR3 is TGTGCCAGCACCGCAGGGGGCTTTGGCTATGGCTACACCTTC.

This clone was found once. The genes are TRBV19 and TRBJ2-7, with D perhaps TRBD1 (6 bases). V gave up 3 bases and J gave up 1 base, with 19 bases separating them. The CDR3 runs to 17 residues. CDR1 and CDR2 from the germline V gene are LNHDA and SQIVND (reference sequence). The CDR3 region is CASSIREAGAFSYEQYF. The CDR3 bases are TGTGCCAGTAGTATCCGAGAGGCAGGGGCCTTTTCCTACGAGCAGTACTTC. Using reference TRBV19 and TRBJ2-7 for the parts outside the CDR3, the full variable domain is DGGITQSPKYLFRKEGQNVTLSCEQNLNHDAMYWYRQDPGQGLRLIYYSQIVNDFQKGDIAEGYSVSREKKESFPLTVTSAQKNPTAFYLCASSIREAGAFSYEQYFGPGTRLTVT.

Remarks on this clone: Distinct nucleotide sequences in the sample also encode this CDR3. The chain joins TRBV5-1 to TRBJ2-1; 9 nucleotides align to TRBD2. This CDR3 region has 16 residues. CDR1 and CDR2 (germline): SGHRS, YFSETQ. V was clipped by 0 bases and J by 2 bases; unmatched bases: 3. The CDR3 loop reads CASSLDLAGTYNEQFF. The CDR3 DNA sequence: TGCGCCAGCAGCTTGGACCTAGCGGGAACCTACAATGAGCAGTTCTTC.

The genes are TRBV7-2 and TRBJ1-1; the D is unclear. Trimming took off 5 bases at V and 1 base at J, with 8 bases between the two ends. CDR1 and CDR2 from the germline V gene are SGHTA and FQGNSA. CDR3 length: 13 residues. The CDR3 spells CASSDRTNTEAFF. The CDR3 region has the DNA TGTGCCAGCAGCGACCGGACGAACACTGAAGCTTTCTTT. The whole variable domain, filled in from reference TRBV7-2 and TRBJ1-1, reads GAGVSQSPSNKVTEKGKDVELRCDPISGHTALYWYRQSLGQGLEFLIYFQGNSAPDKSGLPSDRFSAERTGGSVSTLTIQRTQQEDSAVYLCASSDRTNTEAFFGQGTRLTVV.

The rearrangement joins TRBV5-1 to TRBJ2-5; TRBD1 matches at 11 bases. This CDR3 has 14 amino acids. J gave up 5 bases and V 4 bases, and 4 bases lay outside the gene matches. In germline, CDR1 is SGHRS, CDR2 YFSETQ. The CDR3 spells CASSRTGGLETQYF. CDR3 bases: TGCGCCAGCAGCCGGACAGGGGGCCTTGAGACCCAGTACTTC. Filled out from reference TRBV5-1 and TRBJ2-5, the complete variable domain reads KAGVTQTPRYLIKTRGQQVTLSCSPISGHRSVSWYQQTPGQGLQFLFEYFSETQRNKGNFPGRFSGRQFSNSRSEMNVSTLELGDSALYLCASSRTGGLETQYFGPGTRLLVL.

The chain is built from TRBV10-3 and TRBJ1-5, with 7 bases matching TRBD1. Germline V gene sequence: CDR1 ENHRY, CDR2 SYGVKD. The CDR3 has 14 residues. The junction had 5 bases not matched to a gene; V was cut back by 4 bases and J by 5 bases. Here the CDR3 DNA reads TGTGCCATCAGTGTTGACAGGGATGATCAGCCCCAGCATTTT. It yields the protein CAISVDRDDQPQHF.